This TCR beta chain was observed in a study of type 1 regulatory T cells. Study context: An in vitro protocol generated T-allo10, a Tr1-enriched, alloantigen-specific CD4 T cell product. Points from the study as a whole: Tr1 cells had a more restricted TCR repertoire than non-Tr1 cells.

TCRdb re-called the reads with MiXCR, one entry per CDR3 protein. This table has under 75,000 distinct CDR3 sequences, around 21% appearing once. This clonotype turned up a few times. Antigen unknown. Germline V CDR1 and CDR2: SGHNT, YENEEA. There are 12 residues in the CDR3. Trimming removed 5 bases at V and 6 bases at J, with 11 bases between. The chain links TRBV11-3 to TRBJ2-7; D call uncertain. Material: cultured type 1 regulatory T (Tr1) cells, either the whole culture or a sorted fraction (not recorded which). This clonotype was obtained from a human donor in good health. CDR3 in amino acids: CASSVVNGEQYF. The CDR3 DNA follows: TGTGCCAGCAGCGTAGTCAACGGCGAGCAGTACTTC.